This is a list of T cell receptor beta chains from one sample in a study of cytomegalovirus exposure and HLA in healthy donors. Clones were read by immunoSEQ multiplex PCR, and TCRdb kept only the in-frame ones, dropping some. The sample holds some 190,000 clones, 77% seen once. Specimen: PBMCs. All receptors come from a young man in good health and CMV-seronegative. The CDR3 runs from the conserved cysteine through the conserved F or W. A D gene is named only where the DNA matches it firmly. For some rows the clone size is stated as once, few or many, or as a class when expanded; others skip it.

j_call | clone_size | v_call | d_call | cdr3_nt | cdr3_aa
TRBJ2-7 | - | TRBV30 | TRBD1 | TGTGCCTGGAGTAGAGGACAGGTAATATCCTACGAGCAGTACTTC | CAWSRGQVISYEQYF
TRBJ1-1 | - | TRBV23-1 | - | TGCGCCAGCAGTGGGGCAGGAGACACTGAAGCTTTCTTT | CASSGAGDTEAFF
TRBJ2-7 | - | TRBV30 | - | TGTGCCTGGAAATCCCCGGTTTCCTACGAGCAGTACTTC | CAWKSPVSYEQYF
TRBJ2-7 | - | TRBV4-1 | - | TGCGCCAGCAGCCCGCAAGGAGCCTCCTACGAGCAGTACTTC | CASSPQGASYEQYF
TRBJ1-1 | - | TRBV11-1 | - | TGTGCCAGCAGCTCCAGGGGCAGGAACACTGAAGCTTTCTTT | CASSSRGRNTEAFF
TRBJ2-7 | - | TRBV19 | - | TGTGCCAGTAGTCCCCTCGGAGGGCCTAGATACGAGCAGTACTTC | CASSPLGGPRYEQYF
TRBJ2-7 | - | TRBV11-3 | - | TGTGCCAGCAGCCCGGGGGACTACGAGCAGTACTTC | CASSPGDYEQYF
TRBJ2-3 | - | TRBV29-1 | - | TGCAGCGTTGAAGATTCAGAGGGGGTCATAGCAGATACGCAGTATTTT | CSVEDSEGVIADTQYF
TRBJ1-2 | - | TRBV19 | - | TGTGCCAGTAGTATAGAGGTACTGAACTATGGCTACACCTTC | CASSIEVLNYGYTF
TRBJ1-6 | - | TRBV6-6 | - | TGTGCCAGCAGCCCCGACAGGAACCGCTCACCCCTCCACTTT | CASSPDRNRSPLHF
TRBJ1-2 | few | TRBV11-2 | - | TGTGCCAGCAGCTCAGGGGCGTATGGCTACACCTTC | CASSSGAYGYTF
TRBJ1-4 | - | TRBV6-5 | - | TGTGCCAGCAGTTACATCGCCGGGGGACGAAAACTGTTTTTT | CASSYIAGGRKLFF
TRBJ1-1 | - | TRBV6-5 | - | TGTGCCAGCAGTTCCCTAACGCTCGAAGCTTTCTTT | CASSSLTLEAFF
TRBJ2-7 | - | TRBV6-1 | TRBD2 | TGTGCCAGCAGTGGCCTAGGGCTAGCGGGATCCGCCTACGAGCAGTACTTC | CASSGLGLAGSAYEQYF
TRBJ1-2 | - | TRBV12-1 | - | TGTGCCAGCAGCCGTGGACAGAACTATGGCTACACCTTC | CASSRGQNYGYTF
TRBJ2-1 | - | TRBV6-4 | - | TGTGCCAGCAGTGAGACCCCTGAGGGCAACAATGAGCAGTTCTTC | CASSETPEGNNEQFF
TRBJ2-1 | - | TRBV2 | TRBD2 | TGTGCTTTCCGGACTAGCGAAAGGAATGAGCAGTTCTTC | CAFRTSERNEQFF
TRBJ1-5 | - | TRBV19 | - | TGTGCCAGTAGTCACAGAGCGGGACCATTGAATCAGCCCCAGCATTTT | CASSHRAGPLNQPQHF
TRBJ1-1 | few | TRBV15 | TRBD1 | TGTGCCACCAGTGGGGGCGGACGGGGGCAGGGGGTCAGAATGAACACTGAAGCTTTCTTT | CATSGGGRGQGVRMNTEAFF
TRBJ2-3 | - | TRBV5-4 | - | TGTGCCACCAGACTATCGGCCACCGGCACAGATACGCAGTATTTT | CATRLSATGTDTQYF